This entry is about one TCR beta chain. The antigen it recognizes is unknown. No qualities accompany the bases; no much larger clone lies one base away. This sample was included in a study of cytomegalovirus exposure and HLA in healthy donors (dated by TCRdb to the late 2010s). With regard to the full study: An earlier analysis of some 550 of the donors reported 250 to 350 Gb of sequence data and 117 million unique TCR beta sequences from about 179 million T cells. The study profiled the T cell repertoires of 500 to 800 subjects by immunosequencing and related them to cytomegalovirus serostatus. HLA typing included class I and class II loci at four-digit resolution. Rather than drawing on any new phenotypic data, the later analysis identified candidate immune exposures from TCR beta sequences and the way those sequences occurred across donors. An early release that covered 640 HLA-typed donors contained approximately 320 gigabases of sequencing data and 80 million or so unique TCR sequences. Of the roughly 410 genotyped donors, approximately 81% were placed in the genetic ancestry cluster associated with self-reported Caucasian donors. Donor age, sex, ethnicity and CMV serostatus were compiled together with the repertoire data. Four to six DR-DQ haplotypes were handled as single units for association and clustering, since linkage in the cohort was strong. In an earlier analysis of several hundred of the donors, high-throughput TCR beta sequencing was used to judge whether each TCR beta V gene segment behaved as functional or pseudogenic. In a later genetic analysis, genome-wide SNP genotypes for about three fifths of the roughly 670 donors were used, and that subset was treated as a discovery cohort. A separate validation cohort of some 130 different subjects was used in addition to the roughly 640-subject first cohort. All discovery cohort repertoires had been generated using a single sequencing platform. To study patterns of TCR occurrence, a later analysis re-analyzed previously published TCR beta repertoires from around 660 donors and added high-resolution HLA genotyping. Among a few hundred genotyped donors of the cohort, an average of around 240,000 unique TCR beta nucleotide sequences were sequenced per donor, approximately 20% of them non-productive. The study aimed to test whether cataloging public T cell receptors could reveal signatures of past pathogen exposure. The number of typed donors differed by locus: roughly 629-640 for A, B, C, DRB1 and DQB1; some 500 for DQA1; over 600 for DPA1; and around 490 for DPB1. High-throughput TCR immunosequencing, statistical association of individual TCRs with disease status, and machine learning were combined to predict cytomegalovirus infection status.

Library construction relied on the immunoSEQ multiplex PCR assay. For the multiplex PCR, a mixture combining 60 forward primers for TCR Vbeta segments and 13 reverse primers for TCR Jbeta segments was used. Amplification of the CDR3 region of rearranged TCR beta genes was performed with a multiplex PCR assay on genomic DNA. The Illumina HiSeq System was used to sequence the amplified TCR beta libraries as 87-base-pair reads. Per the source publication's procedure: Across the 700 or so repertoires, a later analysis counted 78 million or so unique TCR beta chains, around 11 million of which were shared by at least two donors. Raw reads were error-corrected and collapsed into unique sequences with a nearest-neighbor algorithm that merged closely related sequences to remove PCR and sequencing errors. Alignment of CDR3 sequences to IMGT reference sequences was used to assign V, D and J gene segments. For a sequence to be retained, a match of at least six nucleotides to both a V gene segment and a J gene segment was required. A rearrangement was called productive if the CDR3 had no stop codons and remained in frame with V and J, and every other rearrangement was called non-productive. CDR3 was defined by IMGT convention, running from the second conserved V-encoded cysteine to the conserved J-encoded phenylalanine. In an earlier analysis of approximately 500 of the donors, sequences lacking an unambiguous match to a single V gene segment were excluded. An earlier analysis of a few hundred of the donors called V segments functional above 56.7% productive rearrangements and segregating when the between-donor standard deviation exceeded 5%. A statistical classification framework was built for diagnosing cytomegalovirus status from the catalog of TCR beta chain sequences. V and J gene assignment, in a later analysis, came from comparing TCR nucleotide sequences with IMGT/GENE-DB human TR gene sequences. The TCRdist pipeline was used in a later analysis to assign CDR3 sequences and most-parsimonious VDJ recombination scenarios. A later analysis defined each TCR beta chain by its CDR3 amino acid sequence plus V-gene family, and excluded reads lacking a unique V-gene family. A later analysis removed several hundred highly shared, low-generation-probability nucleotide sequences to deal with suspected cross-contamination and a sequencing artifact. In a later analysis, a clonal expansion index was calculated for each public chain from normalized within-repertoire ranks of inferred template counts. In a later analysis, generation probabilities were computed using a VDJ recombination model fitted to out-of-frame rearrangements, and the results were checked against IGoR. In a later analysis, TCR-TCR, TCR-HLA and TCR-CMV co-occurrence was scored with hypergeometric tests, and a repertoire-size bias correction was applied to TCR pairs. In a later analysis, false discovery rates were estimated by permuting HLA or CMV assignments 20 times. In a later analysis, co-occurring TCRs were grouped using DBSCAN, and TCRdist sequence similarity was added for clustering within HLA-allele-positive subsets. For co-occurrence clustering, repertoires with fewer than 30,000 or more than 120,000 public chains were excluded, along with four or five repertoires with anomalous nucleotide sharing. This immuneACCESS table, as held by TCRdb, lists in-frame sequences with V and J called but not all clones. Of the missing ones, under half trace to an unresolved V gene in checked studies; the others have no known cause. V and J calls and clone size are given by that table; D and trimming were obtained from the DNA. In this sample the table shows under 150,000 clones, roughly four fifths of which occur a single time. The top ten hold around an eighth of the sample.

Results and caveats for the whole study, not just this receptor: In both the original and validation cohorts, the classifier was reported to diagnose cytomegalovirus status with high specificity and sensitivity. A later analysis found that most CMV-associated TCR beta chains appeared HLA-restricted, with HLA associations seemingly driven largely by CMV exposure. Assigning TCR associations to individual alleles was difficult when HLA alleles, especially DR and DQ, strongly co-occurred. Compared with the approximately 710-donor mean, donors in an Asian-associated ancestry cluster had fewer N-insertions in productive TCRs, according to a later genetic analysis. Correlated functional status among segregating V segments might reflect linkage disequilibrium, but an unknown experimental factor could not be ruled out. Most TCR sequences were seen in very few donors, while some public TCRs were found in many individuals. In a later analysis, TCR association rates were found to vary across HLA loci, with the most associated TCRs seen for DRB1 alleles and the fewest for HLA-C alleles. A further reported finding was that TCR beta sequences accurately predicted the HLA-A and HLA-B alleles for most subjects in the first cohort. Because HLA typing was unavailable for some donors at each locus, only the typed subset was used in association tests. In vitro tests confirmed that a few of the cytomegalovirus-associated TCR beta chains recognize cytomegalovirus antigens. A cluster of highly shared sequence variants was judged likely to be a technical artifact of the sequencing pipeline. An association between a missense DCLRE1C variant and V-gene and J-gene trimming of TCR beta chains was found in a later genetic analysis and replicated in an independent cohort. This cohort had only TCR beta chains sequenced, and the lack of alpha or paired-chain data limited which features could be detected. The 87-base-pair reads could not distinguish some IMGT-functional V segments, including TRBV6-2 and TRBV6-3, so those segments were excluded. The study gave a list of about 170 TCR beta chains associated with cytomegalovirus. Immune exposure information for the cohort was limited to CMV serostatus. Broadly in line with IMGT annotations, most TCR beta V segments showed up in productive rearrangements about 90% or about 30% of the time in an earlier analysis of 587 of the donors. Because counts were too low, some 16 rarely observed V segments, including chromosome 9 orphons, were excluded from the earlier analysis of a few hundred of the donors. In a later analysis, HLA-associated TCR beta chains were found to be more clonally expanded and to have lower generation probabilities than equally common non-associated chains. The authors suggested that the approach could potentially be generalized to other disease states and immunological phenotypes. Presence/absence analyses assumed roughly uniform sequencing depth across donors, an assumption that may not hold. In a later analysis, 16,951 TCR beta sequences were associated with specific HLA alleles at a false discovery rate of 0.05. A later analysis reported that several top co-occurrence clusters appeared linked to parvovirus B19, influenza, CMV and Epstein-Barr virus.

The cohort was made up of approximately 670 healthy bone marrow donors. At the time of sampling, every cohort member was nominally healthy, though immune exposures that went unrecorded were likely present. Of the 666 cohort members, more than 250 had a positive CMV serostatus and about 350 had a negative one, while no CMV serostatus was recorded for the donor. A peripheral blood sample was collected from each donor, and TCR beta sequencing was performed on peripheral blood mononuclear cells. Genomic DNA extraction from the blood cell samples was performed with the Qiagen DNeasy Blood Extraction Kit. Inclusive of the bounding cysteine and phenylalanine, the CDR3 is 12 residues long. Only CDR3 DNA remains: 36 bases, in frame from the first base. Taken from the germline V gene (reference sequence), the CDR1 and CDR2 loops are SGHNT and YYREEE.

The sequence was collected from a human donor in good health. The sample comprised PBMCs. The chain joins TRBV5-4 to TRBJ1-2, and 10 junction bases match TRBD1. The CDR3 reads CASGTGDYGYTF. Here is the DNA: TGTGCAAGCGGGACAGGGGACTATGGCTACACCTTC.